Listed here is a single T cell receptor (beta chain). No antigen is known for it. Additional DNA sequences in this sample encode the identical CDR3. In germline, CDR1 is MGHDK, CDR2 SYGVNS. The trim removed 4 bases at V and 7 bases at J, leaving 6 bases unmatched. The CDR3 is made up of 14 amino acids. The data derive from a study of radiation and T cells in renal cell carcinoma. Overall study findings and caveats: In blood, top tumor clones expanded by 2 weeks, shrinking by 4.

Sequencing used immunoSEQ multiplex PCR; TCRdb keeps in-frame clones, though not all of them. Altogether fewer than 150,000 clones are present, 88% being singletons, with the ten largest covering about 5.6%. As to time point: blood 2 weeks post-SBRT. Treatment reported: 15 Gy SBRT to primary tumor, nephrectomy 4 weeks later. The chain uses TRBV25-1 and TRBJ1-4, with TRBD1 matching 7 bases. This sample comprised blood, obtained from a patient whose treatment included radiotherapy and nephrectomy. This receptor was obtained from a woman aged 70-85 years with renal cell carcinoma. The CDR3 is CASSGQGSREKLFF. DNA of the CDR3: TGTGCCAGCAGTGGACAGGGTTCTCGTGAAAAACTGTTTTTT.